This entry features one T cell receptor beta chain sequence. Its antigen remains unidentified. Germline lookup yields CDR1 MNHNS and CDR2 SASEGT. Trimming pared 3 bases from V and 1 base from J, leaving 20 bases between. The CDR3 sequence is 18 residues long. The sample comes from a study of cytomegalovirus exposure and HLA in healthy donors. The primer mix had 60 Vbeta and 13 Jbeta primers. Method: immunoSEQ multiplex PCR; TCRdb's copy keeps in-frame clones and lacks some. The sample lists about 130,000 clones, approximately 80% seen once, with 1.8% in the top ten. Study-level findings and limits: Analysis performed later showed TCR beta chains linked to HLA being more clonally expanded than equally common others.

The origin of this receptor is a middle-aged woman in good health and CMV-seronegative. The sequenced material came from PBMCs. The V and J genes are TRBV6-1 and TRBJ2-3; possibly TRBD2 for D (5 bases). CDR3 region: CASSDTNPSKRGTDTQYF. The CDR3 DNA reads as TGTGCCAGCAGTGATACTAATCCTAGCAAAAGGGGCACAGATACGCAGTATTTT.